A single sample is the source of the 26 T cell receptor beta chains below, sequenced in a study of blood T cell repertoires in COVID-19. The repertoire was sequenced with immunoSEQ multiplex PCR; TCRdb's copy has only in-frame clones and lacks some. In the table there are some 120,000 clones, roughly 88% of which are singletons. The sample taken for sequencing was peripheral blood. Every receptor here comes from a woman aged 65 to 85 with acute or convalescent COVID-19.

The chain couples TRBV27 to TRBJ1-5; D is ambiguous. This CDR3 is built from 13 residues. Germline V gene lookup returns CDR1 MNHEY and CDR2 SMNVEV (reference sequence). With 5 bases removed from V and 6 bases from J, the gap between germline ends came to 11 bases. The CDR3 DNA reads as TGTGCCAGCAGTCTCGGAGTGGGTCAGCCCCAGCATTTT. As protein: CASSLGVGQPQHF.

The chain joins TRBV5-1 to TRBJ1-6, with 11 positions matching TRBD1. The CDR3 extends over 16 amino acids. Germline trimming cut 0 bases from V and 9 bases from J; bases unmatched to any gene: 5. Germline-derived CDR1 and CDR2 are SGHRS and YFSETQ. CDR3 region: CASSLAGTGGFSPLHF. CDR3 sequence (DNA): TGCGCCAGCAGCTTGGCTGGGACAGGGGGTTTTTCACCCCTCCACTTT. The complete variable domain, with remaining parts taken from reference TRBV5-1 and TRBJ1-6, reads KAGVTQTPRYLIKTRGQQVTLSCSPISGHRSVSWYQQTPGQGLQFLFEYFSETQRNKGNFPGRFSGRQFSNSRSEMNVSTLELGDSALYLCASSLAGTGGFSPLHFGNGTRLTVT.

V and J are TRBV12-5 and TRBJ2-1; D possibly corresponds to TRBD1 (6 bases). V lost 5 bases and J lost 2, with 13 bases in between. CDR1 is LGHNT and CDR2 is FRNRAP in the germline V gene. The CDR3 extends over 15 amino acids. The CDR3 loop reads CASGNTGLTYNEQFF. DNA for the CDR3: TGTGCTAGTGGTAATACAGGGTTGACCTACAATGAGCAGTTCTTC.

The genes are TRBV7-6 and TRBJ2-3, with TRBD2 matching over 9 bases. Trimming removed 1 base from V and 2 bases from J; junction bases left unmatched: 7. From germline, CDR1 is SGHVS and CDR2 FNYEAQ. The CDR3 is 17 amino acids. This CDR3 is CASSLELAGLYTDTQYF. CDR3 coding DNA: TGTGCCAGCAGCTTAGAACTAGCGGGCTTATACACAGATACGCAGTATTTT.

This chain uses TRBV30 with TRBJ2-3; D is possibly TRBD2 (6 bases). The CDR3 extends over 14 amino acids. Germline values: CDR1 GTSNPN, CDR2 SVGIG (reference sequence). Trimming cost V 2 bases and J 4 bases, with 13 bases left between them. The CDR3 DNA sequence: TGTGCCTGGAGTAGCGGGTTGGGTGCAGATACGCAGTATTTT. Protein: CAWSSGLGADTQYF. Full variable domain (outside the CDR3, taken from reference TRBV30 and TRBJ2-3): SQTIHQWPATLVQPVGSPLSLECTVEGTSNPNLYWYRQAAGRGLQLLFYSVGIGQISSEVPQNLSASRPQDRQFILSSKKLLLSDSGFYLCAWSSGLGADTQYFGPGTRLTVL.

The V call is TRBV6-2 or TRBV6-3, the J call TRBJ2-3; TRBD2 matches at 9 bases. The length of the CDR3 is 15 residues. The trim removed 6 bases at V and 1 base at J, leaving 5 bases unmatched. Germline V CDR1 and CDR2: MNHEY, SVGEGT. This CDR3 reads CASSLSGSGTDTQYF. The CDR3 coding sequence is TGTGCCAGCAGCCTTAGCGGGAGTGGCACAGATACGCAGTATTTT.

The genes are TRBV6-6 and TRBJ1-3; possible D gene TRBD1, 6 bases. The CDR3 runs to 15 residues. CDR1 is MNHNY, CDR2 SVGAGI, per germline (reference sequence). V was shortened by 0 bases and J by 4 bases, with 10 bases between the two germline ends. The CDR3, as DNA: TGTGCCAGCAGTTACTCCCGACAGGAGGGAAACACCATATATTTT. The encoded protein is CASSYSRQEGNTIYF.

This sequence joins TRBV2 and TRBJ1-6, with D possibly TRBD1 on 5 matching bases. V was pared by 4 bases and J by 7 bases, with 11 bases between. Germline-derived CDR1 and CDR2 are SNHLY and FYNNEI. This CDR3 region has 14 residues. The CDR3 region is CASSVSGNNSPLHF. The CDR3 region has the DNA TGTGCCAGCAGTGTCTCAGGGAACAATTCACCCCTCCACTTT.

CDR3 region: CASSQGLAGIGQFF. Written as DNA, the CDR3 is TGTGCCAGCAGCCAGGGACTAGCGGGGATCGGGCAGTTCTTC. The V call is TRBV11-2, the J call TRBJ2-1; TRBD2 aligns across 13 bases. The ends lost 5 bases at V and 12 bases at J; junction bases unmatched: 7. The V gene's germline CDR1 is SGHAT and CDR2 FQNNGV. The CDR3 is 14 residues long.

The J gene is TRBJ1-4, the V gene TRBV9; D possibly corresponds to TRBD1 (5 bases). The V and J ends lost 0 bases and 7 bases respectively, with 13 bases between them. CDR3 length: 15 residues. Germline V gene sequence: CDR1 SGDLS, CDR2 YYNGEE. The CDR3 reads CASSVGGGVSEKLFF. The CDR3 DNA is TGTGCCAGCAGCGTAGGCGGGGGGGTGAGTGAAAAACTGTTTTTT.

V is TRBV19 and J is TRBJ2-2; 7 positions agree with TRBD1. The CDR3 loop spans 15 amino acids. The V segment lost 2 bases and the J segment 4 bases; nucleotides outside the gene matches: 4. Germline V lookup: CDR1 LNHDA, CDR2 SQIVND (reference sequence). CDR3 nucleotide sequence: TGTGCCAGTAGTATATTTAGACAGGGCACCGGGGAGCTGTTTTTT. Translation: CASSIFRQGTGELFF. Full variable domain (missing parts from reference TRBV19 and TRBJ2-2): DGGITQSPKYLFRKEGQNVTLSCEQNLNHDAMYWYRQDPGQGLRLIYYSQIVNDFQKGDIAEGYSVSREKKESFPLTVTSAQKNPTAFYLCASSIFRQGTGELFFGEGSRLTVL.

V usage is TRBV19 and J usage is TRBJ2-3; 8 nucleotides align to TRBD2. Losses at the gene ends were 8 bases for V and 0 bases for J; bases not matched to a gene: 7. Per the germline V gene, CDR1 is LNHDA and CDR2 is SQIVND (reference sequence). This CDR3 is 15 amino acids long. CDR3 bases: TGTGCCAGTGGGGCCGGCGGGGGGAGCACAGATACGCAGTATTTT. Encoded protein: CASGAGGGSTDTQYF.

This clone has only one observation. The J gene is TRBJ2-7, the V gene TRBV11-1; D might be TRBD1 (6 bases). V lost 5 bases and J lost 2, with 10 bases in between. The CDR3 totals 13 residues. Germline V gene lookup returns CDR1 SGHAT and CDR2 FQDESV (reference sequence). CDR3 coding DNA: TGTGCCAGCAGCCGGACAGCAACCTACGAGCAGTACTTC. Translating gives CASSRTATYEQYF.

V gene TRBV3-1 (or the pseudogene TRBV3-2) combines with J gene TRBJ1-1; TRBD1 matches 7 bases. The length of the CDR3 is 15 residues. Germline CDR1 and CDR2: LGHDT and YNNKEL (reference sequence). V lost 4 bases, J lost 4 bases, and 9 bases stayed unmatched. CDR3 in amino acids: CASSPGLTGVTEAFF. As DNA, the CDR3 is TGTGCCAGCAGCCCGGGCCTTACAGGGGTCACTGAAGCTTTCTTT.

The rearrangement links TRBV5-6 to TRBJ1-2; TRBD1 matches at 10 bases. In germline, CDR1 is SGHDT, CDR2 YYEEEE. The CDR3 spans 14 residues. Unmatched junction bases numbered 3, after V lost 3 bases and J lost 4 bases. CDR3 nucleotides: TGTGCCAGCAGCTCGGGACAGGGGCGCTATGGCTACACCTTC. Translated: CASSSGQGRYGYTF.

The V call is TRBV11-2, the J call TRBJ2-1; 8 bases match TRBD2. The trim removed 6 bases at V and 5 bases at J, leaving 6 bases unmatched. Germline V gene lookup returns CDR1 SGHAT and CDR2 FQNNGV. The length of the CDR3 is 14 residues. The CDR3: CASRQKLADNEQFF. The CDR3 DNA follows: TGTGCCAGCAGACAAAAACTAGCGGACAATGAGCAGTTCTTC. Supplemented by reference TRBV11-2 and TRBJ2-1, the full variable domain reads EAGVAQSPRYKIIEKRQSVAFWCNPISGHATLYWYQQILGQGPKLLIQFQNNGVVDDSQLPKDRFSAERLKGVDSTLKIQPAKLEDSAVYLCASRQKLADNEQFFGPGTRLTVL.

The gene calls are TRBV15 and TRBJ1-1, with D uncertain. The germline gives CDR1 LNHNV, CDR2 YYDKDF (reference sequence). Trimming shortened V by 1 base and J by 4 bases, and 16 bases separated the two germline ends. CDR3 length: 16 amino acids. The CDR3 DNA reads TGTGCCACCAGCAGAGGCAACAGAGGGATCGCCACTGAAGCTTTCTTT. Its translation: CATSRGNRGIATEAFF.

V usage is TRBV5-4 and J usage is TRBJ1-6, with 8 bases fitting TRBD1. This CDR3 has 14 amino acids. The J segment lost 4 bases and the V segment lost 7 bases, leaving 4 bases of the junction unmatched. The germline CDR1 and CDR2 sequences are SGHNT and YYREEE (reference sequence). CDR3 nucleotides: TGTGCCAGCGGTAGACAGGGGTATAATTCACCCCTCCACTTT. It encodes CASGRQGYNSPLHF.

The gene calls are TRBV6-5 and TRBJ1-5; 10 bases are a match to TRBD1. With 5 bases clipped from V and 6 bases from J, the junction kept 7 bases outside the gene matches. The length of the CDR3 is 15 residues. Per the germline V gene, CDR1 is MNHEY and CDR2 is SVGAGI. In DNA, the CDR3 is TGTGCCAGCAGTCTGACAGGGGGCCAAGGTCAGCCCCAGCATTTT. Translated, it gives CASSLTGGQGQPQHF.

V is TRBV19 and J is TRBJ1-2; D perhaps matches TRBD1 (5 bases). The CDR3 covers 12 residues. V was clipped by 7 bases and J by 5 bases, with 11 bases between them. The germline V gene has CDR1 LNHDA and CDR2 SQIVND (reference sequence). The CDR3 coding sequence is TGTGCCAGTACCCAGGGCGAGTATGGCTACACCTTC. It yields the protein CASTQGEYGYTF.

This rearrangement joins TRBV6-5 to TRBJ2-2; 10 nucleotides match TRBD1. The CDR3 is 16 amino acids. V shed 4 bases, J shed 3 bases, and the junction held 5 bases outside the gene matches. Looked up from germline, CDR1 is MNHEY and CDR2 is SVGAGI. CDR3 nucleotide sequence: TGTGCCAGCAGTTCAGGACAGGGGGTGGACACCGGGGAGCTGTTTTTT. This translates into CASSSGQGVDTGELFF.

The V gene is TRBV2, the J gene TRBJ1-5, with D uncertain. From germline, CDR1 is SNHLY and CDR2 FYNNEI. This CDR3 has 13 residues. With 8 bases removed from V and 4 bases from J, the gap between germline ends came to 12 bases. The CDR3 is CASLEGPNQPQHF. CDR3 DNA sequence: TGTGCCAGCCTAGAAGGCCCTAATCAGCCCCAGCATTTT.

The sample holds one count of this clone. V and J are TRBV6-6 and TRBJ1-4, with no clear D. Trimming cost V 6 bases and J 0 bases, with 11 bases left between them. The CDR3 covers 15 residues. Germline CDR1 reads MNHNY; CDR2 reads SVGAGI (reference sequence). DNA for the CDR3: TGTGCCAGCAGCCTTTCGGAGGCAACTAATGAAAAACTGTTTTTT. Encoded protein: CASSLSEATNEKLFF.

V usage is TRBV19 and J usage is TRBJ2-7, with 9 bases aligning to TRBD1. The germline V gene has CDR1 LNHDA and CDR2 SQIVND (reference sequence). Trimming removed 10 bases from V and 4 bases from J; junction bases left unmatched: 5. This CDR3 region has 12 residues. The DNA of the CDR3 is TGTGCCACCGCGGGACAGGGATACGAGCAGTACTTC. It yields the protein CATAGQGYEQYF.

This chain links TRBV5-1 with TRBJ2-7; 10 bases match TRBD2. In germline, CDR1 is SGHRS, CDR2 YFSETQ. V was pared by 4 bases and J by 5 bases, with 6 bases of the junction left unmatched. This CDR3 comprises 14 residues. In DNA, the CDR3 is TGCGCCAGCAGCCCCCGGCTAGCGGGGGACGAGCAGTACTTC. Protein product: CASSPRLAGDEQYF. The entire variable domain, with the rest obtained from reference TRBV5-1 and TRBJ2-7, is as follows: KAGVTQTPRYLIKTRGQQVTLSCSPISGHRSVSWYQQTPGQGLQFLFEYFSETQRNKGNFPGRFSGRQFSNSRSEMNVSTLELGDSALYLCASSPRLAGDEQYFGPGTRLTVT.

This clone was detected once. The chain has TRBV10-2 and TRBJ1-2; TRBD1 matches 9 bases. Per germline, CDR1 WSHSY and CDR2 SAAADI. Unmatched junction bases numbered 9, after V lost 6 bases and J lost 1 base. The length of the CDR3 is 16 residues. CDR3 sequence: CASSGDRVPFNYGYTF. For the CDR3, the DNA is TGCGCCAGCAGCGGGGACAGGGTTCCCTTTAACTATGGCTACACCTTC.